Listed below are T cell receptor beta chains from one sample, sequenced in a study of T cell repertoires in cytomegalovirus infection. TCRdb used MiXCR to reprocess the reads, holding one entry per CDR3 protein. Here the sample spans some 130,000 distinct CDR3 sequences, roughly 8.2% being singletons. The material sequenced was PBMCs. The receptors originated from a human donor in good health (CMV status not recorded). Some clones in this sample may be carry-over from other donors' samples. Each CDR3 is given with its conserved first and last residue. A D gene is named only where the DNA matches it firmly. Only some rows state a clone size, as once, few, many or a class for expanded clones.

V,D,size,J,CDR3,DNA
TRBV29-1,TRBD2,NA,TRBJ2-5,CSVGRLAEGTQYF,TGCAGCGTCGGACGACTAGCGGAGGGGACCCAGTACTTC
TRBV20-1,NA,many,TRBJ2-3,CSALAGQFSTDTQYF,TGCAGTGCTCTCGCGGGGCAGTTTAGCACAGATACGCAGTATTTT
TRBV12-3/TRBV12-4,NA,many,TRBJ1-5,CASSITGGRNQPQHF,TGTGCCAGCTCTATTACGGGAGGTCGAAATCAGCCCCAGCATTTT
TRBV27,NA,few,TRBJ2-5,CASSFNPHQYQETQYF,TGTGCCAGCAGTTTTAATCCGCATCAGTACCAAGAGACCCAGTACTTC
TRBV6-5,NA,many,TRBJ2-7,CASSYPGEGSYEQYF,TGTGCCAGCAGTTACCCGGGTGAGGGGTCCTACGAGCAGTACTTC
TRBV7-2,TRBD2,many,TRBJ2-1,CASSLDSGGFSSYNEQFF,TGTGCCAGCAGCTTAGACAGCGGGGGGTTCAGCTCCTACAATGAGCAGTTCTTC
TRBV14,NA,few,TRBJ2-3,CASSPRLVPTDTQYF,TGTGCCAGCAGCCCGAGACTAGTCCCCACAGATACGCAGTATTTT
TRBV19,TRBD1,many,TRBJ1-2,CASTDRDRGPIYGYTF,TGTGCCAGTACCGACCGGGACAGGGGTCCCATCTATGGCTACACCTTC
TRBV6-5,NA,many,TRBJ2-7,CASSYGSRSRTYEQYF,TGTGCCAGCAGTTACGGAAGCAGGAGTCGGACCTACGAGCAGTACTTC
TRBV5-8,TRBD1,NA,TRBJ1-1,CASSRGQGRGTEAFF,TGTGCCAGCAGCCGCGGACAGGGTCGCGGCACTGAAGCTTTCTTT
TRBV15,NA,many,TRBJ1-1,CATSRGTGSSTEAFF,TGTGCCACCAGCAGAGGAACAGGGTCTAGCACTGAAGCTTTCTTT
TRBV20-1,TRBD2,many,TRBJ2-5,CSARVAGGPETQYF,TGCAGTGCTAGAGTGGCGGGGGGGCCCGAGACCCAGTACTTC
TRBV2,NA,many,TRBJ2-2,CASGNGFTGELFF,TGTGCCAGCGGTAACGGTTTCACCGGGGAGCTGTTTTTT
TRBV2,TRBD1,many,TRBJ2-6,CASSAQTGAGANVLTF,TGTGCCAGCAGTGCCCAGACAGGGGCTGGGGCCAACGTCCTGACTTTC
TRBV7-2,NA,once,TRBJ1-5,CASTLERGLNQPQHF,TGTGCCAGCACTTTAGAACGGGGCTTGAATCAGCCCCAGCATTTT
TRBV5-8,TRBD1,many,TRBJ2-6,CASSIRQGAPGANVLTF,TGTGCCAGCAGCATACGACAGGGGGCTCCTGGGGCCAACGTCCTGACTTTC